This TCR beta chain originates from a study of T cells in Graves' hyperthyroidism and ophthalmopathy. This clonotype has a count of ten or more. Germline V gene sequence: CDR1 SGHVS, CDR2 FQNEAQ. The CDR3 covers 18 residues. The trim removed 2 bases at V and 7 bases at J, leaving 12 bases unmatched. RNA transcripts provided the source from which TCR beta CDR3 regions were amplified. TCR CDR3 regions were first amplified by RT-PCR with HTBI primers. Via MiXCR, TCRdb re-called the multiplex PCR reads, giving one row per CDR3 protein. The sample has under 600,000 distinct CDR3 sequences, more than 15% seen once.

This sequence was found in a woman between 40 and 50 years old with Graves' ophthalmopathy. The chain combines TRBV7-8 with TRBJ2-1; 12 bases are a match to TRBD2. Sequencing was done on a sample of blood. The chain's CDR3 is CASSLPRRLAGVQNEQFF. CDR3 bases: TGTGCCAGCAGCTTACCCCGGCGACTAGCGGGAGTCCAAAATGAGCAGTTCTTC.